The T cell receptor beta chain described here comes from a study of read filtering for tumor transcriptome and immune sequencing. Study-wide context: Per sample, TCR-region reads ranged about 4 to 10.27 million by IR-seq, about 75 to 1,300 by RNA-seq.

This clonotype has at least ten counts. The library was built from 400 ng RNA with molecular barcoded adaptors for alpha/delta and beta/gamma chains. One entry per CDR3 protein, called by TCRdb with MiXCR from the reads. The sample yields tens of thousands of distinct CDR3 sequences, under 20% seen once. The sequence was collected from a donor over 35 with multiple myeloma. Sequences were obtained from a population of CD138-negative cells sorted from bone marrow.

CDR3 in DNA: TGTGCCAGCAGCGGGGGGGAGCAGTACTTC. It specifies CASSGGEQYF. The rearrangement uses TRBV12-3 or TRBV12-4 and TRBJ2-7; TRBD2 agrees at 7 bases. After removal of 6 bases from V and 7 bases from J, the junction contained 0 bases not matched to a gene. The CDR3 spans 10 residues.